This note documents a single T cell receptor beta chain sequence. Germline-derived CDR1 and CDR2 are SQVTM and ANQGSEA. V trimming: 4 bases; J trimming: 7 bases; junction bases outside the gene matches: 7. CDR3 length equals 13 residues. The data originate from a study of blood T cell repertoires in COVID-19. Turning to the study itself: Sites in the United States, Italy and Spain provided acute and convalescent COVID-19 samples. T cells, B-cell-depleted T cells, or PBMCs provided the cDNA or gDNA that served as material.

In the original workflow: Amplifying reference gene primers gave estimates of nucleated cell counts. The table came from immunoSEQ multiplex PCR; TCRdb's copy has only in-frame clones and leaves some out. V and J calls and clone size come straight from that table; D and trimming were deduced from the DNA. The table records roughly 50,000 clones, less than 95% of them present only once. Material: peripheral blood. This receptor was taken from a woman aged 40 to 50 with active COVID-19. The chain joins TRBV29-1 to TRBJ1-1, with TRBD1 matching 9 bases. The CDR3 region is CSVGDREFLEAFF. The CDR3 DNA is TGCAGCGTTGGGGACAGGGAATTCCTTGAAGCTTTCTTT. The full variable domain, with the rest looked up from reference TRBV29-1 and TRBJ1-1, is SAVISQKPSRDICQRGTSLTIQCQVDSQVTMMFWYRQQPGQSLTLIATANQGSEATYESGFVIDKFPISRPNLTFSTLTVSNMSPEDSSIYLCSVGDREFLEAFFGQGTRLTVV.